Detailed here is one T cell receptor (beta chain). Its antigen is undetermined. On cycle 4 day 1 and cycle 7 day 1, as well as at baseline, blood was sampled. The data are from a study of OX40 agonist ivuxolimab in advanced cancers. Looking at the study overall: From about 23 to 85 years was the age range, with a mean of roughly 64 years, and roughly 83% were male. Regarding the study as a whole: Dose levels from 0.1 to 3.0 mg/kg saw CD4+ and CD8+ blood T cells expand clonally by week 6. It was also the case that some nonresponders had low normalized T-cell clonal expansion.

There are 12 residues in the CDR3. CDR1 and CDR2 (germline): MNHEY, SVGAGI. With 4 bases removed from V and 10 bases from J, the gap between germline ends came to 11 bases. Sequenced by immunoSEQ multiplex PCR; TCRdb stores in-frame clones only, minus some. The repertoire has approximately 22,000 clones, approximately 83% of them found once; the top ten carry around 18%. The receptor's source is an adult with an advanced solid tumor such as melanoma, head and neck, liver or kidney cancer. The source was CD4+ or CD8+ T cells sorted from blood, collected in a trial of the OX40 agonist ivuxolimab. The rearrangement uses TRBV6-5 and TRBJ2-1, with a tentative D call TRBD2 (5 bases). CDR3 loop: CASSFAGEEQFF. CDR3 DNA: TGTGCCAGCAGTTTTGCTGGGGAGGAGCAGTTCTTC.